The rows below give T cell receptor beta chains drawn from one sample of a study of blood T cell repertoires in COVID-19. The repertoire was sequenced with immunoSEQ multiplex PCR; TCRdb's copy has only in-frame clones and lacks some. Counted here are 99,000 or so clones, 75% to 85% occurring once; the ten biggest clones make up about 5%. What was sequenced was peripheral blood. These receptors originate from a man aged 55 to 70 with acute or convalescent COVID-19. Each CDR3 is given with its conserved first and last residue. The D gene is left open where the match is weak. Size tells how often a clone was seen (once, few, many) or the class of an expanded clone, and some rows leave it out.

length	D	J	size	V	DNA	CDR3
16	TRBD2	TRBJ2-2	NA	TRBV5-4	TGTGCCAGCAGCAAGAGACTAGCGGGAGATGTCGGGGAGCTGTTTTTT	CASSKRLAGDVGELFF
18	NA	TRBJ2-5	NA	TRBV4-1	TGCGCCAGCAGCCAAGATTGGCTCGGAGGGAGCCGGGAGGAGACCCAGTACTTC	CASSQDWLGGSREETQYF
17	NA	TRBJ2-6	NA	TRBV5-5	TGTGCCAGCAGCTTGGCCGCTCGGGCTAGCGGGGCCAACGTCCTGACTTTC	CASSLAARASGANVLTF
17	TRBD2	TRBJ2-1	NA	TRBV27	TGTGCCAGCAGTTTACTAGCGGGAGATCACTCCTACAATGAGCAGTTCTTC	CASSLLAGDHSYNEQFF
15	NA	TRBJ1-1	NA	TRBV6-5	TGTGCCAGCAGTTACTCTCCGGAGAGTCGCACTGAAGCTTTCTTT	CASSYSPESRTEAFF
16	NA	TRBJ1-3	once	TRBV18	TGTGCCAGCTCACCGACGACCAACTCGGGAGGAAACACCATATATTTT	CASSPTTNSGGNTIYF
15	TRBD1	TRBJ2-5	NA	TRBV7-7	TGTGCTAGCAGCCCCGGACAGGGAAGGGCAGAGACCCAGTACTTC	CASSPGQGRAETQYF
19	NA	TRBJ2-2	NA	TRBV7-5	TGTGCCAGAAGCTTAGAGTTGGAGCGGTGGTATTCTGGCACCGGGGAGCTGTTTTTT	CARSLELERWYSGTGELFF
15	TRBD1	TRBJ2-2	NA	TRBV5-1	TGCGCCAGCAGCCCTGGACAGGGATGGACCGGGGAGCTGTTTTTT	CASSPGQGWTGELFF
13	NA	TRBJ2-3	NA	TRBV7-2	TGTGCCAGCAGCGGCGGGGCCACAGATACGCAGTATTTT	CASSGGATDTQYF
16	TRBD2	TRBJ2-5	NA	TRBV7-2	TGTGCCAGCAGCTTGGTTACGGGGGGGACCCAAGAGACCCAGTACTTC	CASSLVTGGTQETQYF
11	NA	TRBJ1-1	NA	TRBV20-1	TGCAGTGCCCCAAACAGGGTTGGCGCTTTCTTT	CSAPNRVGAFF
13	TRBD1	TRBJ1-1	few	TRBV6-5	TGTGCCAGCAGTTGGCAGGGGGCCACTGAAGCTTTCTTT	CASSWQGATEAFF
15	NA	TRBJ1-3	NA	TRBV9	TGTGCCAGCAGCGTAGTAGGACTCTCTGGAAACACCATATATTTT	CASSVVGLSGNTIYF
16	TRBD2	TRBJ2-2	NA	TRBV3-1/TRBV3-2	TGTGCCAGCAGCCAAGGACTAGCGGGAGTTGCCGGGGAGCTGTTTTTT	CASSQGLAGVAGELFF
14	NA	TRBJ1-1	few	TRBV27	TGTGCCAGCAGTACAGGTTGGGTGAACACTGAAGCTTTCTTT	CASSTGWVNTEAFF
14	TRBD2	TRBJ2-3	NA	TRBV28	TGTGCCAGCACCCAAGTAGCGGGAGGGAGTACGCAGTATTTT	CASTQVAGGSTQYF
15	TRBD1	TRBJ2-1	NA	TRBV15	TGTGCCACCAGGTCCGGGACAGGGAACTACAATGAGCAGTTCTTC	CATRSGTGNYNEQFF
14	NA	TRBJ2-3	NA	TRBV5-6	TGTGCCAGCAGCTTGGAGGCAGGGGCAGATACGCAGTATTTT	CASSLEAGADTQYF
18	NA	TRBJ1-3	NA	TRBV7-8	TGTGCCAGCAGCTTTCCACGGGAAGGTTATTGGCAGGGAAACACCATATATTTT	CASSFPREGYWQGNTIYF
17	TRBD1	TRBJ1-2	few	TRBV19	TGTGCCAGTAGTACCACCGGGACAGGGACGATGAACTATGGCTACACCTTC	CASSTTGTGTMNYGYTF
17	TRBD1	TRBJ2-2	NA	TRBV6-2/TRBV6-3	TGTGCCAGCAGTTACGGGGACAGGGGGCAGAACACCGGGGAGCTGTTTTTT	CASSYGDRGQNTGELFF
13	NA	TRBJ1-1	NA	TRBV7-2	TGTGCCAGCATCCGAACAGGGAACACTGAAGCTTTCTTT	CASIRTGNTEAFF
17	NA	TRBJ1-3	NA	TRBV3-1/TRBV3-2	TGTGCCAGCAGCCAAGATTGGGGCCGGGGGGACGGAAACACCATATATTTT	CASSQDWGRGDGNTIYF
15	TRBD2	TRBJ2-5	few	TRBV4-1	TGCGCCAGCAGCCAAAGAGGGACTAGAGAAGAGACCCAGTACTTC	CASSQRGTREETQYF
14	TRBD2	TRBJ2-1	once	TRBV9	TGTGCCAGCAGTGCGGGACTAGCGGACAATGAGCAGTTCTTC	CASSAGLADNEQFF
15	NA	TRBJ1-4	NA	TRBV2	TGTGCCAGCAGTGTTCTAGGACAGAGGACTGAAAAACTGTTTTTT	CASSVLGQRTEKLFF
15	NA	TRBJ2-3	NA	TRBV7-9	TGTGCCAGCAGCTTAGATTTTGCGGAAACAGATACGCAGTATTTT	CASSLDFAETDTQYF
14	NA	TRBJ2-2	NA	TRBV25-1	TGTGCCAGCAGTGACGTGGGGAGATTAGGGGAGCTGTTTTTT	CASSDVGRLGELFF
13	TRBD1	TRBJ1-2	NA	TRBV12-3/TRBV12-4	TGTGCCAGCAGCGGTAACAGGGGTGAGGGCTACACCTTC	CASSGNRGEGYTF
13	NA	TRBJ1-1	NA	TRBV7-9	TGTGCCAGCAGCTTAACGGGGGTAACTGAAGCTTTCTTT	CASSLTGVTEAFF